This T cell receptor beta chain was recovered during a study of early T cells in non-severe SARS-CoV-2 infection. At the level of the study: Unsorted whole-blood RNA was sequenced in bulk, leaving chains unpaired. Overall study findings and caveats: Matching results from VDJdb favored anti-spike CD8 responses, leaving private and CD4 specificities undetected.

As concerns this clonotype: The antigen remains unidentified.

Germline assignment: CDR1 MNHNY and CDR2 SVGAGI (reference sequence). The CDR3 loop spans 15 amino acids. V lost 0 bases and J lost 8; bases outside the gene matches: 7. The TCR library protocol attached unique molecular identifiers to the individual cDNA molecules. TCRdb ran MiXCR on the 5' RACE reads and lists one entry per CDR3 protein. Counted here are around 61,000 distinct CDR3 sequences, roughly 16% occurring once; the ten biggest clones make up 4.1%. The TCR originated in an adult who was a healthcare worker with PCR-confirmed SARS-CoV-2 infection or an uninfected control (not recorded which). The source was whole blood, collected at baseline. This chain links TRBV6-6 with TRBJ2-1, with TRBD2 matching over 7 bases. The CDR3 protein is CASSYSGGSGHEQFF. The CDR3 DNA reads TGTGCCAGCAGTTACTCCGGCGGGAGTGGTCATGAGCAGTTCTTC.